This T cell receptor beta chain came from a study of OX40 agonist ivuxolimab in advanced cancers. Whole-study context: Past anti-PD-1, anti-PD-L1 or anti-CTLA-4 therapy was accepted, and around 40% had received some. General study results and limits: The study did not work out the antigen specificity of the expanded peripheral T cells.

From germline, CDR1 is SNHLY and CDR2 FYNNEI. CDR3 length: 11 amino acids. V lost 7 bases and J lost 8, with 10 bases in between. Sequencing used immunoSEQ multiplex PCR; TCRdb keeps in-frame clones, though not all of them. The sample carries approximately 91,000 clones, roughly 85% recorded once. On this clone itself: Its antigen remains unidentified.

The sequences come from CD4+ or CD8+ T cells sorted from blood, collected in a trial of the OX40 agonist ivuxolimab. The clonotype was recovered from an adult with an advanced solid tumor such as melanoma, head and neck, liver or kidney cancer. This chain connects TRBV2 to TRBJ2-3; D gene unclear. CDR3 nucleotides: TGTGCCAGCACCGTTCCCGGTACGCAGTATTTT. Translating it yields CASTVPGTQYF. Full variable domain (outside the CDR3, taken from reference TRBV2 and TRBJ2-3): EPEVTQTPSHQVTQMGQEVILRCVPISNHLYFYWYRQILGQKVEFLVSFYNNEISEKSEIFDDQFSVERPDGSNFTLKIRSTKLEDSAMYFCASTVPGTQYFGPGTRLTVL.